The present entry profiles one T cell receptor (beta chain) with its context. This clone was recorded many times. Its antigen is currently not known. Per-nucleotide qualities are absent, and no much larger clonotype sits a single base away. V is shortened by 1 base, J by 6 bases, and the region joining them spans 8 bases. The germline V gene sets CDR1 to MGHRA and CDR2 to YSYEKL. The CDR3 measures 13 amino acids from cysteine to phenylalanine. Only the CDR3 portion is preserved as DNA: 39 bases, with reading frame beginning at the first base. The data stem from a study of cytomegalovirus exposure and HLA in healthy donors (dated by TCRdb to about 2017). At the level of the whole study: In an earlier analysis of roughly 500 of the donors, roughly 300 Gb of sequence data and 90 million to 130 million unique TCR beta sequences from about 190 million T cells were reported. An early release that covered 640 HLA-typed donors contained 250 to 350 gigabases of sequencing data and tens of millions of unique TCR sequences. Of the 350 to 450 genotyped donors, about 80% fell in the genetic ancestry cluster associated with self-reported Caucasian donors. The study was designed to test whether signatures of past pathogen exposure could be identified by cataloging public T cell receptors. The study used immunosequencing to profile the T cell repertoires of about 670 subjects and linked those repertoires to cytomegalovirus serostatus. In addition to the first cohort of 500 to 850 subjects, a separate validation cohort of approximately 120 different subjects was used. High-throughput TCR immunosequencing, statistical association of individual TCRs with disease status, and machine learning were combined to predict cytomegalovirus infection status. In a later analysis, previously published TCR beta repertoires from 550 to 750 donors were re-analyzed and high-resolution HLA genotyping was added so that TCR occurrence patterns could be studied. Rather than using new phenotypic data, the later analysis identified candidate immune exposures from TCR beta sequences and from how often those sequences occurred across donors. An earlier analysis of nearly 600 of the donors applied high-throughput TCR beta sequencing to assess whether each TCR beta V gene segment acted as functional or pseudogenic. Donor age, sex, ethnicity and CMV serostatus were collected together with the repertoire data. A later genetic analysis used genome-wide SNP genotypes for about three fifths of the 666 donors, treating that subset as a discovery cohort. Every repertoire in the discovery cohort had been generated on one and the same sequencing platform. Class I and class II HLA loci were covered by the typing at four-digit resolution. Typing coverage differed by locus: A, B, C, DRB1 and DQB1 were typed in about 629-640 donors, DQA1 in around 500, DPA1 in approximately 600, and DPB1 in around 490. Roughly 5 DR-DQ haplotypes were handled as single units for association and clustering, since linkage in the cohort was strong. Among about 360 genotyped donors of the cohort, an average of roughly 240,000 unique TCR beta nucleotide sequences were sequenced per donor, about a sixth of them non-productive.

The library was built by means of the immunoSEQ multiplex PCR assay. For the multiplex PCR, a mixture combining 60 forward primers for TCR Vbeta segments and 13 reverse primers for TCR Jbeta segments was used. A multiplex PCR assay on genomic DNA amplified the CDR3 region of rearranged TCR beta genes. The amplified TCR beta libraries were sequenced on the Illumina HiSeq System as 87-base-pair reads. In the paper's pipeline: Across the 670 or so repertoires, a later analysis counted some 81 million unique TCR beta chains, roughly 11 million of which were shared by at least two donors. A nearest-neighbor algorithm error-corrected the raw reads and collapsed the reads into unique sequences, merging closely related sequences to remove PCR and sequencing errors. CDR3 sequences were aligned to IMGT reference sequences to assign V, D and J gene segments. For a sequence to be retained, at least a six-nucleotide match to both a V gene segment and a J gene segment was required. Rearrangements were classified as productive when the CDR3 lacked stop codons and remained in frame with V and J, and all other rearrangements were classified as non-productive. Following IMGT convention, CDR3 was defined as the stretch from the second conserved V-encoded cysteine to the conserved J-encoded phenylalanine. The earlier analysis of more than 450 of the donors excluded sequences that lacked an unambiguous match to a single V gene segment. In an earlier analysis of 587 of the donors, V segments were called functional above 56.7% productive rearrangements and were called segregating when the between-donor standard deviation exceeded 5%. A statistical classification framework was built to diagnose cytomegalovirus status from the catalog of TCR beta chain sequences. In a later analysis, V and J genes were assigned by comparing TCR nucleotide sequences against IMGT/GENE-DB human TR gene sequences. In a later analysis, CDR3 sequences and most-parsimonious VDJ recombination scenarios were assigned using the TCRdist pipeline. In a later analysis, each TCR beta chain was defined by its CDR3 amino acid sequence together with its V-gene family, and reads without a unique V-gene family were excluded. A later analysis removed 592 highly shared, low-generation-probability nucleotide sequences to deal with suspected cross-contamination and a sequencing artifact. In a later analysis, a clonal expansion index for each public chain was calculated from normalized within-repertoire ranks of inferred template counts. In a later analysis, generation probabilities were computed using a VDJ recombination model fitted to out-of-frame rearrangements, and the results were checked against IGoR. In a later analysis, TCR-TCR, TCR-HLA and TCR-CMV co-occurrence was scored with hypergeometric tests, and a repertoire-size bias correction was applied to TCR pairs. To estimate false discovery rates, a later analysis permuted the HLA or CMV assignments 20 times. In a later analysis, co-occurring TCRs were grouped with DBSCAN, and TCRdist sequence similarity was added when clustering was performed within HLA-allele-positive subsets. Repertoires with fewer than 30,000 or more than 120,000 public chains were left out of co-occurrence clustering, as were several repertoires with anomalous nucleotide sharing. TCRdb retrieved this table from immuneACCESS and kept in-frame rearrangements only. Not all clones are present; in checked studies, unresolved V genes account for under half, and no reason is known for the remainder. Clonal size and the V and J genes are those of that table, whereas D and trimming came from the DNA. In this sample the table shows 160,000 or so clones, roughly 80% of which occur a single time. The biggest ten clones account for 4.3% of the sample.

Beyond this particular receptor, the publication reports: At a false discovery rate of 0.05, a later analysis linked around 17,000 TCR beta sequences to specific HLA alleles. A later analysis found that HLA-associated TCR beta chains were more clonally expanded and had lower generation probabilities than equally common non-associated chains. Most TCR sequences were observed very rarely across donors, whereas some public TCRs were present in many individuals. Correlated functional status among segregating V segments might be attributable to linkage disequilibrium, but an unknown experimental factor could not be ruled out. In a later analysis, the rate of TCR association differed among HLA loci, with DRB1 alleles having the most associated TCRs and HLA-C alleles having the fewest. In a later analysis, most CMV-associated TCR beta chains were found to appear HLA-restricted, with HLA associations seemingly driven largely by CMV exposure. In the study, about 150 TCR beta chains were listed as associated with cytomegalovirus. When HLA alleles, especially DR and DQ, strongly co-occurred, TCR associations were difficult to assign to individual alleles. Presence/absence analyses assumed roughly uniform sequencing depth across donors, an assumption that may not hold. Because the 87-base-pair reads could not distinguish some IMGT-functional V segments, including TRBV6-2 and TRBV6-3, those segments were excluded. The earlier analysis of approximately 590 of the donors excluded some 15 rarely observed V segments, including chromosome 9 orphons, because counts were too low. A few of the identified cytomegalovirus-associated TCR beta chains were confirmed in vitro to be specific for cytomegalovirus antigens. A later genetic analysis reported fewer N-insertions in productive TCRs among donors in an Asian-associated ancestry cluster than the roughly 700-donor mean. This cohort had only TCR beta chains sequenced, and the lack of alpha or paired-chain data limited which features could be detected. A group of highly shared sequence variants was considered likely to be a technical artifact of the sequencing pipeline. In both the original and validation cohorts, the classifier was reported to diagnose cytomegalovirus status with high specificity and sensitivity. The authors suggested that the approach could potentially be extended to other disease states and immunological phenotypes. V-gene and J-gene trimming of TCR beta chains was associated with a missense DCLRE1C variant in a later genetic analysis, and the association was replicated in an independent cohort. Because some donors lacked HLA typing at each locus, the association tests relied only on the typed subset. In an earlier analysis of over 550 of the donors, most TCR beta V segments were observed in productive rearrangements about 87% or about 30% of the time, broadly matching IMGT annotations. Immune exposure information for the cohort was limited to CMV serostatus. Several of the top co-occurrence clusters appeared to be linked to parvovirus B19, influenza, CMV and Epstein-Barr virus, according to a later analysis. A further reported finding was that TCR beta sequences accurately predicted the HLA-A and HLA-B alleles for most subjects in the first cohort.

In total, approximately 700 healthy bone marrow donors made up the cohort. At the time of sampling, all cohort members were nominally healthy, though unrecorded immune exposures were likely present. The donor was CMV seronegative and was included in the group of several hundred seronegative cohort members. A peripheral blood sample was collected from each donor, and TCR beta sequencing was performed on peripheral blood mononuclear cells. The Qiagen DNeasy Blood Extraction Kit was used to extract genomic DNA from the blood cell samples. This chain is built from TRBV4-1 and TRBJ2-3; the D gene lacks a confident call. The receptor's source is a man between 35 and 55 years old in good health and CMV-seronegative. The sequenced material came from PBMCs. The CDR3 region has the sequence CASSQGLVDTQYF. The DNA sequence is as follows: TGCGCCAGCAGCCAAGGCCTAGTGGATACGCAGTATTTT.